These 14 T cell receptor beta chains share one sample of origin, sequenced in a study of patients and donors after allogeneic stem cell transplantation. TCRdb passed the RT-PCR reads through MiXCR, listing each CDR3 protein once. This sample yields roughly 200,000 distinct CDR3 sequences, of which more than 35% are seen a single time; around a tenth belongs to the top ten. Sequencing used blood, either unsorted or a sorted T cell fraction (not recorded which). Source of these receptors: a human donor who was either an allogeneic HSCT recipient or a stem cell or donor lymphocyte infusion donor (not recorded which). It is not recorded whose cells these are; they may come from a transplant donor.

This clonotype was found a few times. The CDR3 DNA reads TGTGCCAGCCTTCGGGGTCTGAACACTGAAGCTTTCTTT. Encoded protein: CASLRGLNTEAFF. V is TRBV7-6 and J is TRBJ1-1; D is unclear. The V and J ends lost 8 bases and 0 bases respectively, with 10 bases between them. The CDR3 covers 13 residues. CDR1 and CDR2 from the germline V gene are SGHVS and FNYEAQ.

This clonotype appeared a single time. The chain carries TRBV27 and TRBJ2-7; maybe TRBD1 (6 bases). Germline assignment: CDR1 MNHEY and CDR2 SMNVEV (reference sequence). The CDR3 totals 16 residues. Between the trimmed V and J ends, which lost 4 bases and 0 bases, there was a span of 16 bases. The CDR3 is CASSSFRDTSSYEQYF. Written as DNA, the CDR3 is TGTGCCAGCAGTTCCTTCCGGGACACAAGCTCCTACGAGCAGTACTTC.

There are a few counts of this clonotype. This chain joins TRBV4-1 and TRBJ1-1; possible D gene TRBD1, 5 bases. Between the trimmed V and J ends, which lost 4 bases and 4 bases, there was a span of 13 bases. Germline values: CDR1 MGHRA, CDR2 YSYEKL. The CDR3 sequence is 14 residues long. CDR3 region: CASSLPGGSTEAFF. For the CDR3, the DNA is TGCGCCAGCAGCCTACCGGGGGGGAGCACTGAAGCTTTCTTT.

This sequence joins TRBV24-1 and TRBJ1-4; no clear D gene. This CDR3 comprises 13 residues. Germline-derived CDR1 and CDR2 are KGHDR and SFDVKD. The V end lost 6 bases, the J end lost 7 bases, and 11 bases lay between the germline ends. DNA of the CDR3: TGTGCCACCAGTCCAAGGATGGGTGAAAAACTGTTTTTT. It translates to CATSPRMGEKLFF.

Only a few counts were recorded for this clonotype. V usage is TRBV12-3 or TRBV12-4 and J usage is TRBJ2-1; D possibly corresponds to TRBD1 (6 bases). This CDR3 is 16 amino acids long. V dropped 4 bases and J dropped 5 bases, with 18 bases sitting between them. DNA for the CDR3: TGTGCCAGCAGTTCGAACAGGGTCATTCTCCACAATGAGCAGTTCTTC. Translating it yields CASSSNRVILHNEQFF.

CDR3 in DNA: TGTGCCAGCAGTCCAAGGCTACAGGGGCACAGGAGCACTGAAGCTTTCTTT. It encodes CASSPRLQGHRSTEAFF. This chain links TRBV12-3 or TRBV12-4 with TRBJ1-1; the match to TRBD1 covers 7 bases. This CDR3 has 17 residues. Trimming took 5 bases from V and 4 from J; bases not matched to a gene: 16.

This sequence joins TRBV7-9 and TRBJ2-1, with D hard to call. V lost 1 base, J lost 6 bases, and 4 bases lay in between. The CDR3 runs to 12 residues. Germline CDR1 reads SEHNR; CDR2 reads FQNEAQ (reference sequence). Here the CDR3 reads CASSLGINEQFF. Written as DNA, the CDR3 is TGTGCCAGCAGCTTAGGTATCAATGAGCAGTTCTTC.

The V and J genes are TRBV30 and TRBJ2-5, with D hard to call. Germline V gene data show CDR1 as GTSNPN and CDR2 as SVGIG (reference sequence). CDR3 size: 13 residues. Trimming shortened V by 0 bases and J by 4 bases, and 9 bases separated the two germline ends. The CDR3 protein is CAWSVRLRETQYF. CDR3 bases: TGTGCCTGGAGTGTAAGGCTGAGAGAGACCCAGTACTTC.

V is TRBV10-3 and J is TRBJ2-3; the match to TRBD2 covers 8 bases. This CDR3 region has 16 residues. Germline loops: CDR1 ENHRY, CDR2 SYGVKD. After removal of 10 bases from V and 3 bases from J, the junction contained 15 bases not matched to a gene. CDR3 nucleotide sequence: TGTGCCACCAAACTGTTAGCGGGGACGGGAACAGATACGCAGTATTTT. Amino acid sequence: CATKLLAGTGTDTQYF.

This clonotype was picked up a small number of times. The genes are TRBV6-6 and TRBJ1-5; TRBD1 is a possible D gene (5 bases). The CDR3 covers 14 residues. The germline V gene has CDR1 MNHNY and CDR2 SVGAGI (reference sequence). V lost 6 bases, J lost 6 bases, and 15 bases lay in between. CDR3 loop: CASRRVWGGQPQHF. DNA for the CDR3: TGTGCCAGCAGGCGGGTCTGGGGGGGTCAGCCCCAGCATTTT.

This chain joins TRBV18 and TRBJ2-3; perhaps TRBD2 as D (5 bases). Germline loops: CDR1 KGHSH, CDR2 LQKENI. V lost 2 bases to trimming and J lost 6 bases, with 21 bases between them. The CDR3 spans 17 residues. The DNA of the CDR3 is TGTGCCAGCTCACCAATTGCAGCAGGACTTACCTTGGATACGCAGTATTTT. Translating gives CASSPIAAGLTLDTQYF.

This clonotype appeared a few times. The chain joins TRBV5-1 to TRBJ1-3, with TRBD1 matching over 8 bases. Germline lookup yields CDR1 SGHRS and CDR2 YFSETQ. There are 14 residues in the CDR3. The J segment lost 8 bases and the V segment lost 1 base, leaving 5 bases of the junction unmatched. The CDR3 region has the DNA TGCGCCAGCAGCTTGTTCGACAGGGGAGACACCATATATTTT. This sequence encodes CASSLFDRGDTIYF.

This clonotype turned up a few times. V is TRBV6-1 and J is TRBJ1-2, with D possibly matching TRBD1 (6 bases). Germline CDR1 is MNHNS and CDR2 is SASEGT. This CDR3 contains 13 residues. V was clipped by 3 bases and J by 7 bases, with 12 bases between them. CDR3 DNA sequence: TGTGCCAGCAGTGAGAATGGGGGGCTTGGCTACACCTTC. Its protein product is CASSENGGLGYTF.

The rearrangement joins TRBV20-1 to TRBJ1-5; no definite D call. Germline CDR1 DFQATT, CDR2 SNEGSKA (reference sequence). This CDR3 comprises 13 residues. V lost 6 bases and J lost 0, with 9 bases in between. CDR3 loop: CSAKTVSNQPQHF. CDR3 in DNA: TGCAGTGCAAAAACAGTTAGCAATCAGCCCCAGCATTTT.